This TCR beta chain was sequenced during a study of shared clonotypes between healthy human individuals (dated by TCRdb to 2020 to 2021). In terms of the full investigation: A couple of women and three men aged 18 to 49 years were included in the cohort. For each donor, CD4 naive and CD4 memory were each given three plates, CD8 naive was given two plates, and CD8 memory was given one plate. Different laboratories and diverse techniques were used to prepare libraries and sequence TCR repertoires, to increase sequencing depth and limit assay-specific biases. Leukapheresis yielded between about 0.94 and 8.9 billion PBMCs per donor. Blood TCR repertoires of five healthy adults were deeply sequenced to estimate repertoire size and the extent of clonotype sharing between individuals. Study-wide conclusions, independent of this receptor: Naive subsets generally had larger estimated clonotype richness than memory subsets did. Across four donors, roughly 5.1% of naive CD4, 3% to 4% of naive CD8, 2.3% of memory CD4, and under 0.45% of memory CD8 clonotypes were shared. Based on pairwise subsampling, the degree of clonotype sharing among donors was expected to be affected by sequencing depth. Even with the large sequencing depth, rarefaction of the sorted-subset datasets indicated that sequencing was incomplete. Because the study included only a small number of donors, the genetic and exposure-history diversity represented was limited. Only blood was sampled, and tissue TCR repertoires likely differ from those in blood. Compared with non-shared clonotypes, the clonotypes found in all four sorted-subset donors had higher generation probabilities.

Using the deep immunoSEQ assay, multiplex PCR amplified TCR CDR3 regions from genomic DNA. Extracted genomic DNA from each cell subset was distributed evenly across all wells of several immunoSEQ 96-well plates, and each plate was treated as a replicate. For sorted subsets, 150 to 200 ng genomic DNA, equal to tens of thousands of T cell genomes, was loaded into each replicate PCR. Purified libraries were quantified with a Qubit 3.0 fluorometer, sized on a Bioanalyzer 2100, and re-quantified with the KAPA Library Quantification kit. Every immunoSEQ 96-well plate was sequenced on a separate single-read 150-cycle Illumina NextSeq 550 flow cell. Processing in the source paper ran as follows. Because the immunoSEQ output held only junctional sequences and lacked quality scores, the filtering could not match the filtering applied to full-length reads. To assign V/J genes and CDR3, sequences were annotated using PyIR, a Python wrapper for IgBLAST v1.9, with IMGT germline references. Reads with weak V/J assignments (E-value above 1e-6), missing CDR3, stop codons, out-of-frame junctions, or ambiguous translated residues were removed. A V3J clonotype was defined by an identical inferred V gene, J gene, and CDR3 amino acid sequence. Percentage overlap between repertoires was calculated by dividing the number of shared unique clonotypes by the size of the smaller repertoire. Three approaches were used to assess repertoire richness: RTK rarefaction, the Chao1 estimator, and Recon v2.1 estimates of unobserved clonotypes. Generation probabilities were computed with OLGA for all TCRbeta clonotypes obtained by the gDNA method from several donors. Imported from immuneACCESS, the table was reduced by TCRdb to in-frame sequences with V and J called. These copies leave out some clones; in studies compared against another copy, an unresolved V gene accounts for under half, and the cause of the remainder is not known. V and J calls plus clone size are reproduced from that table; the DNA served to infer D and trimming. This sample is represented by 1,400,000 or so clones; 98% of them were singletons. The ten largest clones take up about 0.34% of the sample.

The donors were healthy, HIV-negative adults with no recently reported acute infections or vaccinations. All donors were Caucasian adults living in Nashville, Tennessee, USA. Magnetic negative selection was used to enrich CD4+ T cells, after which naive cells were positively selected on CD45RA and the negative fraction became the memory subset. Blood was collected by leukapheresis, and PBMCs were isolated by Ficoll-Histopaque density gradient centrifugation and then cryopreserved in liquid nitrogen vapor phase. Analytical flow cytometry was used to check the purity and quantity of each magnetically sorted T cell population. Genomic DNA was isolated from every sorted fraction and measured by UV absorbance on a Nanodrop 2000c. With regard to this clone: Its target antigen remains unknown. One base away there is no much larger clone; base qualities are not given. Other DNA sequences within the sample encode an identical CDR3.

The TCR was taken from a man younger than 40 in good health. Sequenced sample: naive CD4+ T cells sorted from blood. Explained via the paper, the cell subset or site label denotes: CD45RA+ positively selected.

In nucleotide form, the sequence is TGCGCCAGCAGTGATTTGGGACGAACAGATACGCAGTATTTT. Translated, it reads CASSDLGRTDTQYF. The sequence joins TRBV10-1 to TRBJ2-3; the D segment might be TRBD1 or TRBD2, since each matches 5 bases. The CDR3 runs 14 residues from the cysteine to the phenylalanine. Left in the record is the CDR3 DNA by itself, 42 bases read in frame from the first base. The CDR1 and CDR2 encoded by the germline V gene (reference sequence) are WNHNN and SYGVQD. V drops 3 bases and J drops 3 bases, leaving 10 bases in between.